This T cell receptor beta chain came from a study of quantifying T cell responses using KT2 cells. Background on the study: cDNA was made from DNase-treated RNA using alpha and beta constant primers.

KT2, a clone with a known TCR, was spiked into unfractionated PBMC. A range of KT2-to-PBMC ratios was made using fixed PBMC numbers. An oligo carrying a UMI was ligated to the cDNA 3' end. An equimolar mix of RC1.1 and RC1.2 primed the beta chain across TRBC1 and TRBC2. TCRdb re-called the UMI-ligation and nested PCR reads through MiXCR, storing one row per CDR3 protein. The table has over 40,000 distinct CDR3 sequences, roughly 11% seen once. This clonotype was counted between two and nine times. Sequencing was carried out using PBMCs spiked with cells of the T cell clone KT2. This receptor was obtained from a human donor.

The DNA of the CDR3 is TGTGCCAGCAGCCTACTACAGGGAGGGGATCAGCCCCAGCATTTT. This sequence encodes CASSLLQGGDQPQHF. The chain links TRBV28 to TRBJ1-5, with D perhaps TRBD1 (6 bases). The V gene's germline CDR1 is MDHEN and CDR2 SYDVKM. V lost 6 bases to trimming and J lost 5 bases, with 17 bases between them. The CDR3 runs to 15 residues.